One sample yielded the 25 T cell receptor beta chains listed below, sequenced in a study of identical twins. In TCRdb, the 5' RACE reads were re-called with MiXCR into one record per CDR3 protein. The sample shows 550,000 to 800,000 distinct CDR3 sequences, roughly 7.2% of them seen only once. This same sample was also taken into another study, of yellow fever vaccine responses in identical twins.

Sequencing input: PBMCs. The receptors were sampled from a woman between 18 and 29 years old in good health.

This clonotype has just a few counts. J is TRBJ2-7 and V is TRBV29-1; tentatively, D is TRBD1 (6 bases). Germline lookup yields CDR1 SQVTM and CDR2 ANQGSEA. Trimming cost V 4 bases and J 5 bases, with 15 bases left between them. The CDR3 contains 13 residues. Here the CDR3 reads CSVARQGLHEQYF. CDR3 DNA: TGCAGCGTTGCAAGGCAGGGGCTACACGAGCAGTACTTC.

This sequence joins TRBV6-1 and TRBJ1-1; maybe TRBD1 (5 bases). This CDR3 comprises 14 residues. CDR1 and CDR2 from the germline V gene are MNHNS and SASEGT. V was trimmed by 5 bases and J by 1 base, leaving 11 bases between them. CDR3 amino acids: CASSMNRRNTEAFF. The DNA of the CDR3 is TGTGCCAGCAGTATGAACAGGCGGAACACTGAAGCTTTCTTT.

This clonotype showed up many times. V and J are TRBV15 and TRBJ2-1; D unresolved. Trimming pared 3 bases from V and 2 bases from J, leaving 11 bases between. The V gene's germline CDR1 is LNHNV and CDR2 YYDKDF (reference sequence). The CDR3 consists of 15 residues. The DNA for the CDR3 is TGTGCCACCAGCAGGGCAGTAGTCCCCTACAATGAGCAGTTCTTC. This translates into CATSRAVVPYNEQFF.

V gene TRBV7-2 combines with J gene TRBJ1-5; D is uncertain. The CDR3 spans 13 residues. The V gene lost 2 bases and the J gene lost 2 bases, with 4 bases spanning the gap. Germline V gene sequence: CDR1 SGHTA, CDR2 FQGNSA. The CDR3 sequence is CASSLYRNQPQHF. As DNA, the CDR3 is TGTGCCAGCAGCTTATATCGCAATCAGCCCCAGCATTTT.

This rearrangement joins TRBV6-5 to TRBJ2-2, with unresolved D. Trimming took off 0 bases at V and 5 bases at J, with 10 bases between the two ends. This CDR3 region has 15 residues. Per germline, CDR1 MNHEY and CDR2 SVGAGI. This chain's CDR3 is CASSYSPAKTGELFF. Written as DNA, the CDR3 is TGTGCCAGCAGTTACTCCCCGGCTAAAACCGGGGAGCTGTTTTTT.

This clonotype was recorded a few times. In DNA form, the CDR3 reads TGTGCCAGCAGTGGGACAGGGGAGGCCGGGGAGCTGTTTTTT. Encoded protein: CASSGTGEAGELFF. The J gene is TRBJ2-2, the V gene TRBV12-3 or TRBV12-4, with 10 positions matching TRBD1. This CDR3 comprises 14 residues. V was pared by 5 bases and J by 6 bases, with 3 bases of the junction left unmatched.

This chain uses TRBV7-2 with TRBJ2-1; D possibly uses TRBD1 or TRBD2 (5 bases each). The length of the CDR3 is 16 residues. Trimming stripped 5 bases from V and 6 bases from J, with 20 bases between. Germline loops: CDR1 SGHTA, CDR2 FQGNSA. The chain's CDR3 is CASSVRYEGTVNEQFF. CDR3 coding DNA: TGTGCCAGCAGCGTACGTTATGAGGGGACGGTCAATGAGCAGTTCTTC. Together with reference TRBV7-2 and TRBJ2-1, the CDR3 gives the full variable domain: GAGVSQSPSNKVTEKGKDVELRCDPISGHTALYWYRQSLGQGLEFLIYFQGNSAPDKSGLPSDRFSAERTGGSVSTLTIQRTQQEDSAVYLCASSVRYEGTVNEQFFGPGTRLTVL.

In its sample, this clonotype was seen a few times. The V and J genes are TRBV14 and TRBJ2-5; 10 nucleotides line up with TRBD1. J gave up 2 bases and V 4 bases, and 7 bases lay outside the gene matches. Per the germline V gene, CDR1 is SGHDN and CDR2 is FVKESK. This CDR3 contains 16 residues. The CDR3 sequence is CASSLSWDRGQETQYF. Here the CDR3 DNA reads TGTGCCAGCAGCCTTAGCTGGGACAGGGGACAAGAGACCCAGTACTTC.

In its sample, this clonotype was seen many times. The V call is TRBV4-1, the J call TRBJ2-1; D unclear. This CDR3 contains 13 residues. The germline gives CDR1 MGHRA, CDR2 YSYEKL. The V end lost 0 bases, the J end lost 10 bases, and 10 bases lay between the germline ends. DNA for the CDR3: TGCGCCAGCAGCCAAGATCTGGAGACAGAGCAGTTCTTC. It encodes CASSQDLETEQFF.

This clonotype came up a few times. The chain joins TRBV14 to TRBJ2-5, with D possibly TRBD2 on 6 matching bases. Trimming stripped 1 base from V and 1 base from J, with 16 bases between. CDR3 length: 17 residues. Germline V gives CDR1 SGHDN, CDR2 FVKESK. The CDR3 protein is CASSQVTQRAIQETQYF. The CDR3 DNA is TGTGCCAGCAGCCAAGTGACCCAGCGGGCCATCCAAGAGACCCAGTACTTC.

This clonotype was recorded many times. CDR3 residues: CSVDLRLAGNNEQFF. CDR3 in DNA: TGCAGCGTTGATTTGAGGCTAGCGGGCAACAATGAGCAGTTCTTC. The chain couples TRBV29-1 to TRBJ2-1; 8 positions match TRBD2. Germline CDR1 is SQVTM and CDR2 is ANQGSEA. This CDR3 comprises 15 residues. Trimming removed 3 bases from V and 5 bases from J; junction bases left unmatched: 9.

This clonotype occurred a few times. The chain is built from TRBV19 and TRBJ2-7; tentatively, D is TRBD1 or TRBD2 (5 bases each). Deletions cut 6 bases from V and 2 bases from J, with 14 bases between. The CDR3 spans 14 residues. Germline V gene data show CDR1 as LNHDA and CDR2 as SQIVND (reference sequence). The CDR3 coding sequence is TGTGCCAGTAGCTACCGGGACGGTACCTACGAGCAGTACTTC. It encodes CASSYRDGTYEQYF.

Only a few counts were recorded for this clonotype. The genes are TRBV4-1 and TRBJ1-2, with TRBD1 matching 7 bases. Trimming took 3 bases from V and 2 from J; bases not matched to a gene: 6. The CDR3 is 15 residues long. In germline, CDR1 is MGHRA, CDR2 YSYEKL. The CDR3 nucleotides are TGCGCCAGCAGCCACGCCGGGACAGAAAACTATGGCTACACCTTC. Its translation: CASSHAGTENYGYTF.

This clonotype has more than one count but fewer than ten. The V gene is TRBV4-1, the J gene TRBJ1-5; D ambiguous. Germline V gene data show CDR1 as MGHRA and CDR2 as YSYEKL. Trimming took off 0 bases at V and 0 bases at J, with 6 bases between the two ends. The CDR3 runs to 15 residues. The CDR3 DNA follows: TGCGCCAGCAGCCAAGACAGCCATAGCAATCAGCCCCAGCATTTT. Its protein is CASSQDSHSNQPQHF.

This clonotype was found many times. The chain recombines TRBV20-1 with TRBJ1-5; D remains ambiguous. The V end lost 5 bases, the J end lost 3 bases, and 17 bases lay between the germline ends. Per the germline V gene, CDR1 is DFQATT and CDR2 is SNEGSKA (reference sequence). This CDR3 region has 15 residues. This CDR3 reads CSAPVRAVNNQPQHF. The CDR3 region has the DNA TGCAGTGCTCCCGTTAGGGCAGTGAACAATCAGCCCCAGCATTTT.

The table lists this clonotype with many counts. At one end, the junction sequence differs from germline, possibly due to a read error. J is TRBJ2-7 and V is TRBV12-3 or TRBV12-4, with 10 positions matching TRBD2. This CDR3 has 18 residues. As DNA, the CDR3 is TGTGCCTGCAGTTTATACAGACTAGCGGGCACTAACTCCTACGAGCAGTACTTC. It encodes CACSLYRLAGTNSYEQYF.

This clonotype came up many times. The V gene is TRBV2, the J gene TRBJ2-7; D possibly uses TRBD1 or TRBD2 (6 bases each). From germline, CDR1 is SNHLY and CDR2 FYNNEI. The CDR3 runs to 14 residues. The germline V and J ends were trimmed by 4 bases and 3 bases, with 13 bases remaining between them. The chain's CDR3 is CASSVEGHRYEQYV. The CDR3, as DNA: TGTGCCAGCAGTGTGGAGGGACATCGCTACGAGCAGTACGTC.

This clonotype was detected ten times or more. The V and J genes are TRBV12-3 or TRBV12-4 and TRBJ1-4; D is unresolved. The CDR3 has 12 residues. Trimming removed 10 bases at V and 12 bases at J, with 18 bases between. Here the CDR3 reads CATAVTVNQLFF. For the CDR3, the DNA is TGTGCCACGGCTGTGACGGTGAATCAACTGTTTTTT.

In this sample, this clonotype turned up a few times. CDR3 loop: CASSLADRGTEAFF. The CDR3 nucleotides read TGTGCCAGCAGCTTAGCGGACAGGGGTACTGAAGCTTTCTTT. V usage is TRBV7-9 and J usage is TRBJ1-1; 9 nucleotides align to TRBD1. The V gene's germline CDR1 is SEHNR and CDR2 FQNEAQ (reference sequence). The CDR3 length is 14 residues. The trim removed 0 bases at V and 5 bases at J, leaving 1 base unmatched.

This clonotype was seen at least ten times. This sequence joins TRBV12-3 or TRBV12-4 and TRBJ2-7; D may be TRBD1 (5 bases). V was shortened by 6 bases and J by 7 bases, with 16 bases between the two germline ends. The length of the CDR3 is 13 residues. CDR3 bases: TGTGCCAGCAGCACAGGTCCACCCGGAGAGCAGTACTTC. Translating it yields CASSTGPPGEQYF.

The chain carries TRBV27 and TRBJ1-2; no clear D. Germline values: CDR1 MNHEY, CDR2 SMNVEV (reference sequence). V was clipped by 6 bases and J by 11 bases, with 19 bases between them. The CDR3 runs 13 residues. CDR3 sequence: CASSPAGFLWYTF. For the CDR3, the DNA is TGTGCCAGCAGCCCGGCGGGTTTTTTGTGGTACACCTTC.

The chain has TRBV28 and TRBJ1-5; possibly TRBD1 for D (5 bases). The CDR3 totals 17 residues. V was cut by 6 bases and J by 0 bases, with 18 bases left in between. The germline CDR1 and CDR2 sequences are MDHEN and SYDVKM. CDR3: CASRTGTVTSSNQPQHF. The CDR3 bases are TGTGCCAGCAGAACCGGGACCGTAACTTCTAGCAATCAGCCCCAGCATTTT.

The J gene is TRBJ1-1, the V gene TRBV9; D remains unclear. This CDR3 has 14 amino acids. Germline CDR1 and CDR2: SGDLS and YYNGEE. Trimming took off 0 bases at V and 1 base at J, with 7 bases between the two ends. The CDR3 is CASSVGVGNTEAFF. CDR3 sequence (DNA): TGTGCCAGCAGCGTAGGTGTGGGGAACACTGAAGCTTTCTTT.

This clonotype was counted ten times or more. V is TRBV20-1 and J is TRBJ2-7; TRBD1 agrees at 7 bases. CDR1 is DFQATT, CDR2 SNEGSKA, per germline (reference sequence). This CDR3 is 13 amino acids long. V trimming: 6 bases; J trimming: 1 base; junction bases outside the gene matches: 6. Here the CDR3 DNA reads TGCAGTGCCACAGGGGATAGTTCCTACGAGCAGTACTTC. Amino acids: CSATGDSSYEQYF.

This clonotype was recorded a few times. This sequence joins TRBV7-2 and TRBJ1-2; 9 bases line up with TRBD1. The germline V gene has CDR1 SGHTA and CDR2 FQGNSA. This CDR3 region has 17 residues. V lost 5 bases to trimming and J lost 0 bases; unmatched junction nucleotides: 10. The CDR3 sequence is CASSPKTGGYTNYGYTF. The CDR3, as DNA: TGTGCCAGCAGCCCTAAAACAGGGGGCTACACTAACTATGGCTACACCTTC. Full variable domain (outside the CDR3, taken from reference TRBV7-2 and TRBJ1-2): GAGVSQSPSNKVTEKGKDVELRCDPISGHTALYWYRQSLGQGLEFLIYFQGNSAPDKSGLPSDRFSAERTGGSVSTLTIQRTQQEDSAVYLCASSPKTGGYTNYGYTFGSGTRLTVV.